A single sample is the source of the 11 T cell receptor beta chains below, sequenced in a study of blood T cell repertoires in COVID-19. Sequencing was performed with immunoSEQ multiplex PCR; in TCRdb, only in-frame clones are kept and a portion is missing. The table includes 65,000 to 85,000 clones, more than 70% detected once. The sample was peripheral blood. The receptors were gathered from a human donor in a cohort sampled during active COVID-19.

This clone was observed a handful of times. V and J are TRBV19 and TRBJ2-2, with 7 positions matching TRBD1. The CDR3 length is 12 residues. Per the germline V gene, CDR1 is LNHDA and CDR2 is SQIVND (reference sequence). Germline trimming cut 9 bases from V and 6 bases from J; bases unmatched to any gene: 4. CDR3: CASKGGPGELFF. The CDR3 DNA follows: TGTGCCAGCAAAGGGGGCCCCGGGGAGCTGTTTTTT.

The chain is built from TRBV5-4 and TRBJ1-3; tentatively, D is TRBD1 (5 bases). Germline CDR1 and CDR2: SGHNT and YYREEE (reference sequence). The CDR3 totals 16 residues. Trimming pared 0 bases from V and 0 bases from J, leaving 10 bases between. The CDR3 sequence is CASSLGGVASGNTIYF. CDR3 sequence (DNA): TGTGCCAGCAGCTTGGGGGGGGTAGCCTCTGGAAACACCATATATTTT.

V gene TRBV27 combines with J gene TRBJ2-2; TRBD2 might be the D (6 bases). The CDR3 consists of 15 residues. Trimming cost V 6 bases and J 5 bases, with 16 bases left between them. The germline gives CDR1 MNHEY, CDR2 SMNVEV (reference sequence). The CDR3 DNA reads as TGTGCCAGCAGGGAACCGGGACTTCAGACCGGGGAGCTGTTTTTT. It translates to CASREPGLQTGELFF.

V and J are TRBV6-5 and TRBJ1-2; 11 bases align to TRBD1. CDR3 length: 12 amino acids. Germline V gene lookup returns CDR1 MNHEY and CDR2 SVGAGI. V was clipped by 8 bases and J by 8 bases; unmatched bases: 4. Here the CDR3 DNA reads TGTGCCAGCGGACAGGGGGCGCGGGGCTACACCTTC. Translation: CASGQGARGYTF.

The chain uses TRBV13 and TRBJ1-2; 9 nucleotides agree with TRBD1. Per germline, CDR1 PRHDT and CDR2 FYEKMQ (reference sequence). J was trimmed by 5 bases and V by 5 bases; bases with no gene match: 6. The CDR3 has 14 residues. The CDR3, as DNA: TGTGCCAGCAGCACGGACAGGGGAGGATATGGCTACACCTTC. It encodes CASSTDRGGYGYTF.

The V call is TRBV5-6, the J call TRBJ2-5; D uncertain. V was clipped by 1 base and J by 1 base, with 14 bases between them. This CDR3 contains 16 residues. CDR1 and CDR2 (germline): SGHDT, YYEEEE. The CDR3 bases are TGTGCCAGCAGCTTGTTCTTTATTGGCAGCCAAGAGACCCAGTACTTC. It is translated as CASSLFFIGSQETQYF.

The J gene is TRBJ1-3, the V gene TRBV28, with unresolved D. The CDR3 length is 14 residues. The ends were cut back, 7 bases at V and 0 bases at J, with 10 bases in the middle. Germline CDR1 is MDHEN and CDR2 is SYDVKM. CDR3 protein: CASNAIDSGNTIYF. The DNA of the CDR3 is TGTGCCAGCAACGCCATAGACTCTGGAAACACCATATATTTT.

The chain joins TRBV9 to TRBJ1-3, with TRBD1 as a possible D gene (5 bases). Germline V gives CDR1 SGDLS, CDR2 YYNGEE. The CDR3 has 15 amino acids. Trimming removed 2 bases from V and 7 bases from J, with 16 bases in between. This CDR3 is CASSVNPDMGNTIYF. CDR3 in DNA: TGTGCCAGCAGCGTGAACCCGGACATGGGGAACACCATATATTTT.

V and J are TRBV9 and TRBJ2-5; 8 bases fit TRBD2. The CDR3 loop spans 16 amino acids. Germline CDR1 is SGDLS and CDR2 is YYNGEE. J was trimmed by 1 base and V by 0 bases; bases with no gene match: 5. Here the CDR3 reads CASSVGGSGAQETQYF. The CDR3 DNA follows: TGTGCCAGCAGCGTAGGGGGTAGCGGGGCCCAAGAGACCCAGTACTTC. The full variable domain, with the rest looked up from reference TRBV9 and TRBJ2-5, is DSGVTQTPKHLITATGQRVTLRCSPRSGDLSVYWYQQSLDQGLQFLIQYYNGEERAKGNILERFSAQQFPDLHSELNLSSLELGDSALYFCASSVGGSGAQETQYFGPGTRLLVL.

The rearrangement links TRBV9 to TRBJ2-3; a weak D match, TRBD2 (5 bases). Trimming left V 4 bases short and J 0 bases short, with 12 bases between. This CDR3 has 15 residues. Germline V gene sequence: CDR1 SGDLS, CDR2 YYNGEE. Here the CDR3 reads CASSSRTGSTDTQYF. The CDR3 nucleotides are TGTGCCAGCAGCTCCCGGACTGGGAGCACAGATACGCAGTATTTT.

The table lists this clone with a count of one. V is TRBV5-1 and J is TRBJ2-1; 10 bases are shared with TRBD2. V gave up 4 bases and J gave up 7 bases; unmatched junction bases: 11. Germline V CDR1 and CDR2: SGHRS, YFSETQ. CDR3 size: 16 residues. CDR3 in amino acids: CASSPASGGSFNEQFF. CDR3 nucleotide sequence: TGCGCCAGCAGCCCGGCTAGCGGGGGATCCTTTAATGAGCAGTTCTTC. The whole variable domain, remainder taken from reference TRBV5-1 and TRBJ2-1, is KAGVTQTPRYLIKTRGQQVTLSCSPISGHRSVSWYQQTPGQGLQFLFEYFSETQRNKGNFPGRFSGRQFSNSRSEMNVSTLELGDSALYLCASSPASGGSFNEQFFGPGTRLTVL.